This T cell receptor (beta chain) was found in a study of blood T cell repertoires in COVID-19. Study as a whole: The origin of the acute and convalescent COVID-19 samples was the United States, Italy and Spain. PBMCs, B-cell-depleted T cells, or T cells were the source of the cDNA or gDNA that made up the material.

Original processing notes: Quantification of nucleated cells was approximated via reference gene primer amplification. Clones were read by immunoSEQ multiplex PCR, and TCRdb kept only the in-frame ones, dropping some. The V and J calls and clone size were taken over from that table, and D and trimming were inferred from the DNA. The sample holds some 460,000 clones; around 89% are singletons and the top ten take around 4.4%. The CDR3 extends over 19 amino acids. This receptor was taken from a woman in her 30s with acute or convalescent COVID-19. The rearrangement joins TRBV21-1 to TRBJ1-4; the table's D gene call, TRBD1, was not cross checked with the DNA. TRBV21-1 is described as a pseudogene. Specimen: peripheral blood. The CDR3 loop reads CASTQDSRSHRATNEKLFF. The CDR3 DNA reads TGTGCCAGCACCCAGGACAGCCGGAGTCACCGCGCAACTAATGAAAAACTGTTTTTT.